These 30 T cell receptor beta chains were sequenced from one sample in a study of OX40 agonist ivuxolimab in advanced cancers. Using immunoSEQ multiplex PCR, the repertoire was profiled, and TCRdb retains in-frame clones only, with some absent. The sample contains some 40,000 clones, around 80% of which appear only once. The sample consisted of CD4+ or CD8+ T cells sorted from blood, taken in a trial of the OX40 agonist ivuxolimab. All receptors derive from an adult with an advanced solid tumor such as melanoma, head and neck, liver or kidney cancer.

The rearrangement joins TRBV11-2 to TRBJ2-5, with 7 nucleotides matching TRBD2. TRBJ2-7 matches the DNA end more closely, so the J call is doubtful. Germline lookup yields CDR1 SGHAT and CDR2 FQNNGV. The CDR3 is made up of 15 amino acids. The CDR3, as DNA: TGTGCCAGCAGACTAGAGCGGGACGGGACCTACGAGCAGTACTTC. Its protein product is CASRLERDGTYEQYF.

In its sample, this clone was seen a few times. The chain uses TRBV6-1 and TRBJ2-7; 9 bases are a match to TRBD2. After removal of 6 bases from V and 6 bases from J, the junction contained 6 bases not matched to a gene. The CDR3 has 13 residues. Germline-derived CDR1 and CDR2 are MNHNS and SASEGT. The CDR3 loop reads CASSWTSEPEQYF. Written as DNA, the CDR3 is TGTGCCAGCAGCTGGACTAGCGAACCCGAGCAGTACTTC.

On this clone: An end of the junction does not agree with germline; a read error may underlie this. This chain uses TRBV5-3 with TRBJ1-6; 7 positions match TRBD1. TRBV5-3 is known as an ORF, though its function is uncertain. This CDR3 has 14 residues. CDR3 amino acids: CASSYGQAPSPLHF. The CDR3 coding sequence is TGTGCCAGCAGCTACGGACAGGCTCCTTCACCCCTCCACTTT.

The J gene is TRBJ2-1, the V gene TRBV4-1, with a tentative D call TRBD2 (6 bases). Trimming cost V 0 bases and J 2 bases, with 14 bases left between them. The CDR3 is 17 residues long. Germline-derived CDR1 and CDR2 are MGHRA and YSYEKL. The CDR3 DNA is TGCGCCAGCAGCCAAGATAGGAGGGTAAGCCCCTACAATGAGCAGTTCTTC. Residues: CASSQDRRVSPYNEQFF.

CDR3 residues: CASSYSGGQNEQYF. The CDR3 DNA reads as TGTGCCAGCAGTTACTCGGGGGGGCAAAACGAGCAGTACTTC. The chain has TRBV6-5 and TRBJ2-7; D may be TRBD2 (7 bases). Trimming left V 0 bases short and J 5 bases short, with 11 bases between. The CDR3 has 14 amino acids. Germline V lookup: CDR1 MNHEY, CDR2 SVGAGI.

In nucleotides, the CDR3 is TGTGCCAGCGGTACCAAGACAGGGGCGGAGGCAGATACGCAGTATTTT. It translates to CASGTKTGAEADTQYF. V and J are TRBV5-4 and TRBJ2-3; 8 positions agree with TRBD1. This CDR3 comprises 16 residues. Germline lookup yields CDR1 SGHNT and CDR2 YYREEE (reference sequence). V was clipped by 7 bases and J by 4 bases; unmatched bases: 14.

DNA of the CDR3: TGCAGTGTACCGACTTCGAATGAGCAGTTCTTC. As protein: CSVPTSNEQFF. The chain is built from TRBV20-1 and TRBJ2-1, with no clear D. V was cut by 7 bases and J by 7 bases, with 11 bases left in between. Germline lookup yields CDR1 DFQATT and CDR2 SNEGSKA (reference sequence). The CDR3 loop spans 11 amino acids.

The CDR3 DNA sequence: TGTGCCAGCAGCACAGAGGCTCGGGGGGAGCTGTTTTTT. This codes for CASSTEARGELFF. The chain couples TRBV6-5 to TRBJ2-2; D is unresolved. The germline V and J ends were trimmed by 6 bases and 8 bases, with 13 bases remaining between them. Germline V gene data show CDR1 as MNHEY and CDR2 as SVGAGI. The CDR3 runs 13 residues.

CDR3 bases: TGTGCCAGCAGCTCTCTCAGGGGAGAGGGCTACACCTTC. It codes for CASSSLRGEGYTF. This sequence joins TRBV7-3 and TRBJ1-2, with a tentative D call TRBD1 (6 bases). The ends were cut back, 4 bases at V and 8 bases at J, with 14 bases in the middle. In germline, CDR1 is SGHTA, CDR2 FQGTGA. This CDR3 is 13 amino acids long. The whole variable domain, remainder taken from reference TRBV7-3 and TRBJ1-2, is GAGVSQTPSNKVTEKGKYVELRCDPISGHTALYWYRQSLGQGPEFLIYFQGTGAADDSGLPNDRFFAVRPEGSVSTLKIQRTERGDSAVYLCASSSLRGEGYTFGSGTRLTVV.

The CDR3 here is CASSPSWTLGTGATGELFF. In nucleotides, the CDR3 is TGCGCCAGCAGCCCAAGTTGGACCCTAGGGACAGGGGCCACCGGGGAGCTGTTTTTT. The gene calls are TRBV4-1 and TRBJ2-2; 10 nucleotides align to TRBD1. V gave up 4 bases and J gave up 4 bases; unmatched junction bases: 15. Germline-derived CDR1 and CDR2 are MGHRA and YSYEKL. The CDR3 spans 19 residues.

CDR3 protein: CASSEPPGLAVYEQYF. The DNA of the CDR3 is TGTGCCAGCAGTGAACCTCCGGGACTAGCGGTGTACGAGCAGTACTTC. The chain uses TRBV6-1 and TRBJ2-7; 11 bases fit TRBD2. This CDR3 contains 16 residues. The V gene end was trimmed by 2 bases and the J gene end by 4 bases; junction bases not matched to a gene: 7. In germline, CDR1 is MNHNS, CDR2 SASEGT.

A note on this clone: The sample carries other DNA sequences with the same CDR3. The chain employs TRBV9 and TRBJ2-2; perhaps D is TRBD1 or TRBD2 (5 bases each). Trimming removed 6 bases at V and 2 bases at J, with 14 bases between. CDR3 size: 15 residues. Germline V gene lookup returns CDR1 SGDLS and CDR2 YYNGEE. The CDR3 loop reads CASTLGAPNTGELFF. The CDR3 nucleotides read TGTGCCAGCACCCTCGGGGCGCCAAACACCGGGGAGCTGTTTTTT.

This chain links TRBV27 with TRBJ2-7, with D tentatively TRBD1 (6 bases). V lost 3 bases to trimming and J lost 2 bases, with 14 bases between them. Germline CDR1 MNHEY, CDR2 SMNVEV (reference sequence). The CDR3 has 15 residues. CDR3 sequence: CASSLWWGPPYEQYF. Written as DNA, the CDR3 is TGTGCCAGCAGTTTGTGGTGGGGGCCTCCCTACGAGCAGTACTTC.

The J gene is TRBJ2-1, the V gene TRBV7-9, with D maybe TRBD2 (5 bases). The CDR3 is 15 amino acids. V lost 1 base and J lost 8, with 15 bases in between. Germline assignment: CDR1 SEHNR and CDR2 FQNEAQ (reference sequence). The CDR3: CASSLEGLGMYEQFF. The CDR3 DNA is TGTGCCAGCAGCTTAGAGGGTCTCGGGATGTATGAGCAGTTCTTC.

The chain uses TRBV15 and TRBJ2-3; D is unclear. From germline, CDR1 is LNHNV and CDR2 YYDKDF (reference sequence). The CDR3 runs 14 residues. Trimming left V 0 bases short and J 4 bases short, with 8 bases between. In DNA, the CDR3 is TGTGCCACCAGCAGAGATGGAGAGGCAGATACGCAGTATTTT. Translated: CATSRDGEADTQYF.

In this sample, this clone turned up once. The rearrangement uses TRBV19 and TRBJ2-7, with a possible D match to TRBD2 (5 bases). With 5 bases removed from V and 5 bases from J, the gap between germline ends came to 16 bases. The CDR3 totals 14 residues. Germline assignment: CDR1 LNHDA and CDR2 SQIVND (reference sequence). CDR3: CASSSTGGTDEQYF. The CDR3, as DNA: TGTGCCAGTAGTTCAACCGGAGGCACAGACGAGCAGTACTTC.

The chain employs TRBV5-1 and TRBJ1-4; D might be TRBD1 (6 bases). Trimming removed 4 bases from V and 5 bases from J, with 12 bases in between. CDR3 size: 14 residues. Germline-derived CDR1 and CDR2 are SGHRS and YFSETQ. The CDR3 is CASSPGHVNEKLFF. The CDR3 DNA reads as TGCGCCAGCAGCCCGGGACACGTGAATGAAAAACTGTTTTTT.

In its sample, this clone was seen once. The chain uses TRBV30 and TRBJ2-2; D is unresolved. V was trimmed by 2 bases and J by 5 bases, leaving 3 bases between them. The V gene's germline CDR1 is GTSNPN and CDR2 SVGIG (reference sequence). The CDR3 has 11 residues. CDR3 sequence reads: CAWSRTGELFF. CDR3 in DNA: TGTGCCTGGAGTCGGACCGGGGAGCTGTTTTTT.

This sequence joins TRBV6-5 and TRBJ2-1, with 9 bases fitting TRBD1. The germline CDR1 and CDR2 sequences are MNHEY and SVGAGI. J was trimmed by 7 bases and V by 5 bases; bases with no gene match: 9. CDR3 length: 15 amino acids. The CDR3 loop is CASSPDRGVGNEQFF. For the CDR3, the DNA is TGTGCCAGCAGTCCCGACAGGGGGGTAGGGAATGAGCAGTTCTTC.

The chain carries TRBV7-8 and TRBJ2-5; D perhaps matches TRBD1 (5 bases). The V end lost 1 base, the J end lost 4 bases, and 19 bases lay between the germline ends. The germline CDR1 and CDR2 sequences are SGHVS and FQNEAQ. The CDR3 has 17 amino acids. In DNA, the CDR3 is TGTGCCAGCAGCTTAGAAGTGGTGCTAGGTAGGGGAGAGACCCAGTACTTC. It codes for CASSLEVVLGRGETQYF.

This clone was detected a few times. The genes are TRBV18 and TRBJ2-1; 8 bases agree with TRBD2. This CDR3 spans 15 amino acids. The ends lost 6 bases at V and 3 bases at J; junction bases unmatched: 7. Germline values: CDR1 KGHSH, CDR2 LQKENI. CDR3 residues: CASSPPAGGYNEQFF. The CDR3 coding sequence is TGTGCCAGCTCTCCCCCCGCGGGGGGCTACAATGAGCAGTTCTTC.

CDR3 DNA sequence: TGTGCCAGCAGCCGCAGCGGCCTATCTCGACAAAGTCGGGCCAACGTCCTGACTTTC. Translated: CASSRSGLSRQSRANVLTF. The chain joins TRBV7-2 to TRBJ2-6; a weak D match, TRBD2 (5 bases). The V gene lost 5 bases and the J gene lost 5 bases, with 25 bases spanning the gap. Germline V lookup: CDR1 SGHTA, CDR2 FQGNSA. The CDR3 consists of 19 residues.

This clone was seen once. The genes are TRBV2 and TRBJ2-2, with 14 positions matching TRBD2. This CDR3 is built from 17 residues. V shed 5 bases, J shed 5 bases, and the junction held 7 bases outside the gene matches. Germline V CDR1 and CDR2: SNHLY, FYNNEI. In nucleotides, the CDR3 is TGTGCCAGCAGTCCGACTAGCGGGAGGGCCCGGACCGGGGAGCTGTTTTTT. As protein: CASSPTSGRARTGELFF.

Only one count was recorded for this clone. The rearrangement joins TRBV7-9 to TRBJ1-2, with D maybe TRBD1 (6 bases). Trimming removed 3 bases from V and 4 bases from J, with 18 bases in between. From germline, CDR1 is SEHNR and CDR2 FQNEAQ (reference sequence). CDR3 length: 16 residues. For the CDR3, the DNA is TGTGCCAGCAGCTTGATGGGGAGAGGGGGGCTCTATGGCTACACCTTC. As protein: CASSLMGRGGLYGYTF.

This rearrangement joins TRBV11-1 to TRBJ2-6; a weak D match, TRBD2 (5 bases). The CDR3 extends over 15 amino acids. Looked up from germline, CDR1 is SGHAT and CDR2 is FQDESV (reference sequence). V was cut by 2 bases and J by 3 bases, with 8 bases left in between. Here the CDR3 reads CASSLNGVGANVLTF. The CDR3 region has the DNA TGTGCCAGCAGCTTAAACGGGGTTGGGGCCAACGTCCTGACTTTC.

This clone appeared a single time. The chain has TRBV11-2 and TRBJ1-1; TRBD1 matches 7 bases. Germline lookup yields CDR1 SGHAT and CDR2 FQNNGV. This CDR3 region has 15 residues. Trimming cost V 0 bases and J 1 base; bases outside gene matches: 2. CDR3 protein: CASSLEAGGNTEAFF. The CDR3 nucleotides read TGTGCCAGCAGCTTAGAGGCAGGGGGGAACACTGAAGCTTTCTTT.

The J gene is TRBJ2-7, the V gene TRBV5-1, with TRBD2 as a possible D gene (6 bases). V lost 6 bases, J lost 5 bases, and 18 bases lay in between. Germline loops: CDR1 SGHRS, CDR2 YFSETQ. This CDR3 has 14 residues. The CDR3 DNA follows: TGCGCCAGCACCTCGTGGGGGGAACGGGACGAGCAGTACTTC. Translating gives CASTSWGERDEQYF.

The chain combines TRBV30 with TRBJ2-7; 8 bases map to TRBD2. This CDR3 spans 11 amino acids. V lost 7 bases, J lost 5 bases, and 4 bases stayed unmatched. Germline V gene data show CDR1 as GTSNPN and CDR2 as SVGIG (reference sequence). The CDR3 is CALGRGDEQYF. The CDR3 nucleotides read TGTGCCTTGGGGCGGGGGGACGAGCAGTACTTC.

This chain connects TRBV7-8 to TRBJ1-5, with TRBD1 matching over 7 bases. This CDR3 has 15 residues. Trimming removed 4 bases from V and 7 bases from J; junction bases left unmatched: 10. The germline V gene encodes CDR1 SGHVS and CDR2 FQNEAQ. CDR3 DNA: TGTGCCAGCAGCTCAGACAGGGCCATGGGGCAGCCCCAGCATTTT. This sequence encodes CASSSDRAMGQPQHF.

The rearrangement links TRBV28 to TRBJ1-4; TRBD1 might be the D (5 bases). Between the trimmed V and J ends, which lost 5 bases and 8 bases, there was a span of 18 bases. Germline assignment: CDR1 MDHEN and CDR2 SYDVKM. The CDR3 is 15 amino acids. In DNA, the CDR3 is TGTGCCAGCAGTACCCATGGGGGAGCCAGAGAAAAACTGTTTTTT. Its protein is CASSTHGGAREKLFF.